This TCR beta chain is from a study of T cell repertoires in cytomegalovirus infection. TCRdb re-called the reads through MiXCR, storing one row per CDR3 protein. The sample lists 310,000 or so distinct CDR3 sequences, 20% to 30% seen once, with 11% to 15% in the top ten. The CDR3 consists of 14 residues. Trimming removed 3 bases from V and 5 bases from J, with 11 bases in between. The germline CDR1 and CDR2 sequences are MDHEN and SYDVKM. Specimen: PBMCs. This clonotype originated in a human donor in good health (CMV status not recorded). Some clones in this sample may be carry-over from other donors' samples. The gene calls are TRBV28 and TRBJ1-5; D perhaps matches TRBD1 (5 bases). CDR3 loop: CASSLQGGHQPQHF. Here the CDR3 DNA reads TGTGCCAGCAGTTTGCAGGGAGGTCATCAGCCCCAGCATTTT.